The rows below give T cell receptor beta chains drawn from one sample of a study of shared clonotypes between healthy human individuals. This table comes from immunoSEQ multiplex PCR, and its TCRdb copy is limited to in-frame clones, with some not included. The table shows about 480,000 clones, with around 79% occurring only once. Input material: PBMCs. These receptors originate from a woman aged 40-49 years in good health. Some clones in this sample may be carry-over from other donors' samples. Both conserved end residues are part of each CDR3. The D gene is left open where the match is weak. Clone size, where shown, is once, few, many, or a class for clones that have expanded.

size	J	V	D	DNA	CDR3
-	TRBJ2-7	TRBV5-1	TRBD1	TGCGCCAGCCGACCCGGGACAGACTTCTACGAGCAGTACTTC	CASRPGTDFYEQYF
-	TRBJ2-3	TRBV30	-	TGTGCCTGGAACAACGGGGGAGTGACAGATACGCAGTATTTT	CAWNNGGVTDTQYF
-	TRBJ2-1	TRBV27	TRBD2	TGTGCCAGCAGTTTTTTGACTAGCGGGGTGGTAAAGCAGTTCTTC	CASSFLTSGVVKQFF
-	TRBJ2-1	TRBV29-1	TRBD1	TGCAGCGTTGAACTTGGTCGGGACAGGGGCTACAATGAGCAGTTCTTC	CSVELGRDRGYNEQFF
few	TRBJ1-4	TRBV6-6	-	TGTGCCAGCGGGAGGACAACTAATGAAAAACTGTTTTTT	CASGRTTNEKLFF
-	TRBJ2-7	TRBV7-3	TRBD1	TGTGCCAGCAGCTTCCAGGGGGTCCCCTCCGAGCAGTACTTC	CASSFQGVPSEQYF
-	TRBJ2-2	TRBV6-5	-	TGTGCCAGCATAGGGGCAGGGGTCTCCGGGGAGCTGTTTTTT	CASIGAGVSGELFF
-	TRBJ1-3	TRBV27	-	TGTGCCAGCGCCCCTCGAGGAGGGAGAGGAAACACCATATATTTT	CASAPRGGRGNTIYF
-	TRBJ2-4	TRBV19	-	TGTGCCAGTAGTATTCCCGGCCAGGCAGCCAAAAACATTCAGTACTTC	CASSIPGQAAKNIQYF
few	TRBJ1-1	TRBV6-6	-	TGTGCCAGCAGGCCACAGGAGAACACTGAAGCTTTCTTT	CASRPQENTEAFF
-	TRBJ2-6	TRBV7-9	-	TGTGCCAGCAGTCCAGCAGGTTGGTTTGGGGCCAACGTCCTGACTTTC	CASSPAGWFGANVLTF
-	TRBJ2-2	TRBV9	TRBD2	TGTGCCAGCAGCCCGGGGACTAGGCTGGGCTCGGGGGAGCTGTTTTTT	CASSPGTRLGSGELFF
-	TRBJ1-2	TRBV11-2	TRBD1	TGTGCCAGCAGATTAGGGGACAGCTATGGCTACACCTTC	CASRLGDSYGYTF
-	TRBJ2-1	TRBV19	TRBD2	TGTGCCAGTAGTAGGGGAGGGGTAGTCTCCTACAATGAGCAGTTCTTC	CASSRGGVVSYNEQFF
-	TRBJ2-2	TRBV11-3	TRBD1	TGTGCCAGCAGCGAACAGGGGCACACCGGGGAGCTGTTTTTT	CASSEQGHTGELFF
-	TRBJ2-3	TRBV5-1	-	TGCGCCAGCAGGCCCCTGGGCGGAAGCACAGATACGCAGTATTTT	CASRPLGGSTDTQYF
-	TRBJ2-1	TRBV2	TRBD2	TGTGCCAGCACCCACCGGGAGGCTCCCTACAATGAGCAGTTCTTC	CASTHREAPYNEQFF
-	TRBJ2-1	TRBV15	TRBD2	TGTGCCACCAGCAGAGCGGAGCGGGACGGGTCGGATGAGCAGTTCTTC	CATSRAERDGSDEQFF
-	TRBJ2-6	TRBV27	-	TGTGCCAGCAGTTTTCGAGGTGGGGCCAACGTCCTGACTTTC	CASSFRGGANVLTF
-	TRBJ2-6	TRBV10-3	-	TGTGCCATCAGGGGCAGCTCTGGGGCCAACGTCCTGACTTTC	CAIRGSSGANVLTF
-	TRBJ2-7	TRBV5-1	TRBD2	TGCGCCAGCAGCACCATGAGACTAGCGCCAACGAAAGGCTACGAGCAGTACTTC	CASSTMRLAPTKGYEQYF
few	TRBJ2-4	TRBV5-1	-	TGCGCCAGCAGCTTGGAGGGCGGGACGGGAAACATTCAGTACTTC	CASSLEGGTGNIQYF
-	TRBJ1-5	TRBV5-8	-	TGTGCCAGCAGCCCGGGAGGTAGCAATCAGCCCCAGCATTTT	CASSPGGSNQPQHF
-	TRBJ2-5	TRBV5-4	-	TGTGCCAGCAGCTTGCAGAGCCAAGAGACCCAGTACTTC	CASSLQSQETQYF
few	TRBJ1-5	TRBV27	-	TGTGCCAGCAGTTTACGGGGGGCTGGGCAGCCCCAGCATTTT	CASSLRGAGQPQHF
once	TRBJ2-5	TRBV28	TRBD1	TGTGCCAGCAGTTTAGGGGTTGAGGGGGCTTGGGAGACCCAGTACTTC	CASSLGVEGAWETQYF
-	TRBJ2-5	TRBV4-1	-	TGCGCCAGCAGCCCCGGCGCGGCATTACAAGAGACCCAGTACTTC	CASSPGAALQETQYF
once	TRBJ2-7	TRBV4-1	TRBD2	TGCGCCAGCAGCCAGCGAGGACTAGCGAGGATCTCCTACGAGCAGTACTTC	CASSQRGLARISYEQYF
few	TRBJ2-3	TRBV30	TRBD2	TGTGCCTGGCCCCACGGGGCTAGCGGGAGAGATACGCAGTATTTT	CAWPHGASGRDTQYF
-	TRBJ2-1	TRBV27	TRBD2	TGTGCCAGCAGTTTTGGGACTAGCGGGAGGAATGAGCAGTTCTTC	CASSFGTSGRNEQFF
-	TRBJ2-7	TRBV29-1	-	TGCAGCGTTGTCCCCGGGGGCAGGGCATACGAGCAGTACTTC	CSVVPGGRAYEQYF
-	TRBJ1-1	TRBV5-5	-	TGTGCCAGCAGCGGCCCCGGGAGGGGCACTGAAGCTTTCTTT	CASSGPGRGTEAFF
-	TRBJ2-5	TRBV7-9	TRBD2	TGTGCCAGCAGCTTAGGGGCAGCGGGGGGCAGAGAGACCCAGTACTTC	CASSLGAAGGRETQYF
-	TRBJ2-1	TRBV7-7	-	TGTGCTAGCAGCGCACGACTCAGGGACAATGAGCAGTTCTTC	CASSARLRDNEQFF
-	TRBJ2-3	TRBV28	TRBD2	TGTGCCAGCAGTGGGGGGGGCACAGATACGCAGTATTTT	CASSGGGTDTQYF